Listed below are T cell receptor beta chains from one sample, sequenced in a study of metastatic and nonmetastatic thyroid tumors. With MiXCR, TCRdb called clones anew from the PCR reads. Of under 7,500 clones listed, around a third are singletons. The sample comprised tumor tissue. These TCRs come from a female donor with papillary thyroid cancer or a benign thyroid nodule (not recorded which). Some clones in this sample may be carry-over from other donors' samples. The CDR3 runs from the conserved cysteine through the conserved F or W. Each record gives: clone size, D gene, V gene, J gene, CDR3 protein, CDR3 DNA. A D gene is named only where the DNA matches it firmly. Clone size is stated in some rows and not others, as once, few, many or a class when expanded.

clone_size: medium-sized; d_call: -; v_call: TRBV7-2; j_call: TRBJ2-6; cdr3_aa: CASSSRTAGANVLTF; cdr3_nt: TGTGCCAGCAGCTCACGGACAGCTGGGGCCAACGTCCTGACTTTC
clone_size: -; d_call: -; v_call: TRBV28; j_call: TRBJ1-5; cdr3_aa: CASSLDGGDQPQHF; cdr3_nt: TGTGCCAGCAGTTTAGACGGAGGGGATCAGCCCCAGCATTTT
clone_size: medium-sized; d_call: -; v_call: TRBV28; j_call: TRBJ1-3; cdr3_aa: CASRKGFSGNTIYF; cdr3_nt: TGTGCCAGCCGGAAGGGGTTCTCTGGAAACACCATATATTTT
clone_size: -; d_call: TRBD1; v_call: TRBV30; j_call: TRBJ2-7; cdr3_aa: CAWRRDRARPEQYF; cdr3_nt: TGTGCCTGGAGGAGGGACAGGGCCCGTCCCGAGCAGTACTTC
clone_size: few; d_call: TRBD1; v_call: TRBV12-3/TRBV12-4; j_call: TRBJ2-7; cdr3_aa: CASVRGHGVEQYF; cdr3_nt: TGTGCCAGCGTGAGGGGGCACGGGGTCGAGCAGTACTTC
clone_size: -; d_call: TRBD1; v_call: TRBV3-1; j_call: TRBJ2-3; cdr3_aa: CASSLRGQGRDTQYF; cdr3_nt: TGTGCCAGCAGCCTGAGAGGACAGGGAAGGGATACGCAGTATTTT
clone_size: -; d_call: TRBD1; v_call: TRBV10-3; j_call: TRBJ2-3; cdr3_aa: CAISEGGQGTDTQYF; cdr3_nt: TGTGCCATCAGTGAGGGGGGACAGGGGACAGATACGCAGTATTTT
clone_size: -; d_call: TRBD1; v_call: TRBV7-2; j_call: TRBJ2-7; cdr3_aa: CASRGTASSYEQYF; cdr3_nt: TGTGCCAGCAGAGGGACAGCTTCTTCCTACGAGCAGTACTTC
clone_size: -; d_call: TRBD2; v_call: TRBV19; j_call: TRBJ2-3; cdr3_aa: CASSPGLLEDTQYF; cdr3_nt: TGTGCCAGTAGTCCGGGACTACTCGAGGATACGCAGTATTTT
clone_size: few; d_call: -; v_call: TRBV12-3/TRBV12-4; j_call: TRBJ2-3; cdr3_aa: CASRRRALGTDTQYF; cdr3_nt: TGTGCCAGCAGGCGAAGGGCGTTGGGTACAGATACGCAGTATTTT
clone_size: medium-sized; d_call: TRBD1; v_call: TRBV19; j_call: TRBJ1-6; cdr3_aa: CASSPRQGANSPLHF; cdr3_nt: TGTGCCAGTAGTCCTCGACAGGGGGCTAATTCACCCCTCCACTTT
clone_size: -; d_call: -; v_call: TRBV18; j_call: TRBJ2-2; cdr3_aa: CASSPSRSGELFF; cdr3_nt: TGTGCCAGCTCGCCCTCTAGGAGCGGGGAGCTGTTTTTT
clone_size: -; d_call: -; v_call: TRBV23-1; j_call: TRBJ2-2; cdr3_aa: CDCRSSWELFF; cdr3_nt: TGTGACTGCAGGAGTTCCTGGGAGCTGTTTTTT
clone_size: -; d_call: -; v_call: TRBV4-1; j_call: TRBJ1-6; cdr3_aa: CASSQGQSHLHF; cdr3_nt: TGCGCCAGCAGCCAGGGTCAATCACACCTCCACTTT
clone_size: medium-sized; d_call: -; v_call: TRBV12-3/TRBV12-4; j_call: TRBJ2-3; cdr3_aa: CASSFKPNTDTQYF; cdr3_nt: TGTGCCAGCAGTTTCAAACCAAACACAGATACGCAGTATTTT
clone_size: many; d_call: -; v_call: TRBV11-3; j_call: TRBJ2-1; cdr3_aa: CASSLEAEGGEQFF; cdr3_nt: TGTGCCAGCAGCTTAGAAGCGGAGGGGGGTGAGCAGTTCTTC
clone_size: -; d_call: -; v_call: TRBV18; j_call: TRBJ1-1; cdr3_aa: CASSPQGVTEAFF; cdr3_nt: TGTGCCAGCTCACCACAGGGGGTTACTGAAGCTTTCTTT
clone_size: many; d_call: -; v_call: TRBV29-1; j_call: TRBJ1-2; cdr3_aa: CSVEDQAIYGYTF; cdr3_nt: TGCAGCGTTGAAGATCAGGCGATCTATGGCTACACCTTC
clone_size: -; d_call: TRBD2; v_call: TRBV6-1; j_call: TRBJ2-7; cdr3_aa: CASSEIGLAGFYEQYF; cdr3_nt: TGTGCCAGCAGTGAAATCGGACTAGCGGGGTTCTACGAGCAGTACTTC
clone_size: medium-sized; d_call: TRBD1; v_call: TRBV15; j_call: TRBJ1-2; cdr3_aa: CATSRDVGGHSGGYTF; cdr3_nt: TGTGCCACCAGCAGAGATGTAGGGGGCCATTCGGGTGGCTACACCTTC
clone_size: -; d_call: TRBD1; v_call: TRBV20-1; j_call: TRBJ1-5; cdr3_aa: CSARDRGTSGSPQHF; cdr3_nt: TGCAGTGCTCGGGACAGGGGGACCTCTGGGTCGCCCCAGCATTTT
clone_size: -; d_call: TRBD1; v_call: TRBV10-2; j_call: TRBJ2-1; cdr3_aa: CASLPGGSYNEQFF; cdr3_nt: TGCGCCAGCCTCCCAGGGGGCAGCTACAATGAGCAGTTCTTC
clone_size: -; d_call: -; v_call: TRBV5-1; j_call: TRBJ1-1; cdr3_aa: CASSLDSKWTEAFF; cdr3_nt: TGCGCCAGCAGCCTGGATTCAAAATGGACTGAAGCTTTCTTT